This TCR beta chain is from a study of regulatory T cells in long-lasting Graves disease. For TCR beta, libraries came from iRepertoire HTBI primers and Arm-PCR of CDR3 regions. TCRdb re-called the multiplex PCR reads with MiXCR, one entry per CDR3 protein. This repertoire shows around 500,000 distinct CDR3 sequences, 15% to 20% found once; its top ten account for around 25%. Time point indicated: newly diagnosed GD, antithyroid drugs for less than 3 months. PBMCs provided the RNA from which the TCR library was made. V lost 6 bases and J 0 bases, leaving 9 bases between the germline ends. Germline V gives CDR1 MNHNS, CDR2 SASEGT. CDR3 length: 15 amino acids. The sample was also linked to a second study, of T cells in Graves' hyperthyroidism and ophthalmopathy.

The source was peripheral blood mononuclear cells (PBMCs), collected at new diagnosis, from a patient treated with antithyroid drugs. This TCR was recovered from a woman aged 35-65 years with Graves disease. The V and J genes are TRBV6-1 and TRBJ1-6; TRBD1 is a possible D gene (5 bases). The CDR3 region is CASRPGSSYNSPLHF. The CDR3 region has the DNA TGTGCCAGCAGGCCAGGGAGCTCCTATAATTCACCCCTCCACTTT.